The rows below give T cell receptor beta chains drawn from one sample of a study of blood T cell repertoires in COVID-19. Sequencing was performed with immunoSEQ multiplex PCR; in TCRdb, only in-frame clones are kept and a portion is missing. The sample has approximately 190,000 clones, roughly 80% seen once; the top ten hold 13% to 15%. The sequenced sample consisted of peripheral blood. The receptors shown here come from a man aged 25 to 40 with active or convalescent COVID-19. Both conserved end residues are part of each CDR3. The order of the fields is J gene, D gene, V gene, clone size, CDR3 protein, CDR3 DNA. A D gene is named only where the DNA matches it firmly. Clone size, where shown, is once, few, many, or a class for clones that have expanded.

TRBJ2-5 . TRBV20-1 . CSARPQGSQYF TGCAGTGCACGACCCCAGGGGTCCCAGTACTTC
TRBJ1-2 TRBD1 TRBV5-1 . CASSQDRGMYGYTF TGCGCCAGCAGCCAAGACAGGGGGATGTATGGCTACACCTTC
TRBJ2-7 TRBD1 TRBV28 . CASSPTGPGDEQYF TGTGCCAGCAGTCCGACAGGGCCTGGGGACGAGCAGTACTTC
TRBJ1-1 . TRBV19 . CASRATGGVNTEAFF TGTGCCAGTAGGGCTACCGGAGGGGTGAACACTGAAGCTTTCTTT
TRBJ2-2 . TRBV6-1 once CASSEKELLDHTGELFF TGTGCCAGCAGTGAAAAGGAGTTACTAGACCATACCGGGGAGCTGTTTTTT
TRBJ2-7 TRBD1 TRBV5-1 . CASSPVSGGPYEQYF TGCGCCAGCAGCCCGGTGTCAGGGGGACCCTACGAGCAGTACTTC
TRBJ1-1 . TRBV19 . CASKRSGDRTEAFF TGTGCCAGTAAAAGGTCAGGGGATCGGACTGAAGCTTTCTTT
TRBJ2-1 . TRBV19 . CASSTHLENEQFF TGTGCCAGTAGTACCCACCTGGAGAATGAGCAGTTCTTC
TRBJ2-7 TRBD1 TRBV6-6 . CASRAAPTGSSYEQYF TGTGCCAGCAGAGCCGCCCCGACAGGGAGCTCCTACGAGCAGTACTTC
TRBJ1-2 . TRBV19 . CASTLGGKGGYTF TGTGCCAGTACCCTGGGGGGGAAAGGTGGCTACACCTTC
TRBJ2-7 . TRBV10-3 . CATLGGPGETYEQYF TGTGCCACCCTGGGGGGTCCGGGAGAGACCTACGAGCAGTACTTC
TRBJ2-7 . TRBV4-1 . CASSQAGKQYF TGCGCCAGCAGCCAAGCCGGGAAGCAGTACTTC
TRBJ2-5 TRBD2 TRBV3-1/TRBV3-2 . CASSQVSSGAQGAQYF TGTGCCAGCAGCCAAGTGTCTAGCGGGGCGCAAGGGGCCCAGTACTTC
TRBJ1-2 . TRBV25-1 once CASSAMSVGGGYTF TGTGCCAGCAGTGCTATGTCGGTGGGAGGTGGCTACACCTTC
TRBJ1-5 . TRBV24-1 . CATSDSTTSNQPQHF TGTGCCACCAGTGACTCCACAACGAGCAATCAGCCCCAGCATTTT
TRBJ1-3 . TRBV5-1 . CASSLAGYGNTIYF TGCGCCAGCAGCTTAGCAGGGTACGGAAACACCATATATTTT
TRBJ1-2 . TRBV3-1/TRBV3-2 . CASSQTNNGYTF TGTGCCAGCAGTCAAACTAATAATGGCTACACCTTC
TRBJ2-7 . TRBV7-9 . CASSLARTEYEQYF TGTGCCAGCAGCTTAGCCCGGACAGAATACGAGCAGTACTTC
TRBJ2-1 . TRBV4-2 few CASSQDSGRNEQFF TGTGCCAGCAGCCAAGATTCGGGGAGGAATGAGCAGTTCTTC
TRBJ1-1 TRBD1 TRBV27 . CASRNLTGGNEAFF TGTGCCAGCAGGAATCTCACAGGGGGTAATGAAGCTTTCTTT
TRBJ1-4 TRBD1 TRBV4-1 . CASSRSGTGYEKLFF TGCGCCAGCTCGAGATCCGGGACAGGGTATGAAAAACTGTTTTTT
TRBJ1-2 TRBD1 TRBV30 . CAWRPRGRHGYTF TGTGCCTGGAGACCCAGGGGGCGCCATGGCTACACCTTC
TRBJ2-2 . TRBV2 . CASTRGATGGNTRTGELFF TGTGCCAGCACCCGGGGGGCGACAGGAGGTAATACTCGCACCGGGGAGCTGTTTTTT
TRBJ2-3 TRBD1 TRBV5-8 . CASSAGQDTDTQYF TGTGCCAGCAGCGCTGGACAGGACACAGATACGCAGTATTTT
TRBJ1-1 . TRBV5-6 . CASTMGGTEAFF TGTGCCAGCACCATGGGGGGCACTGAAGCTTTCTTT
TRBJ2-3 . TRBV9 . CASSVAGISTDTQYF TGTGCCAGCAGCGTCGCGGGGATTAGCACAGATACGCAGTATTTT
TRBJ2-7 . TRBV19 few CASSRGLYEQYF TGTGCCAGTAGTAGAGGGCTCTACGAGCAGTACTTC
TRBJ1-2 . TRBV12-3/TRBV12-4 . CASRHGHPYGYTF TGTGCCAGCAGACACGGACACCCTTATGGCTACACCTTC
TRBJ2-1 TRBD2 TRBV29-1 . CSVDRTSGTYNEQFF TGCAGCGTTGATCGTACTAGCGGGACCTACAATGAGCAGTTCTTC
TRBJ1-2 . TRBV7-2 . CASSLRGGEGLGYTF TGTGCCAGCAGCTTACGCGGGGGGGAGGGGCTTGGCTACACCTTC
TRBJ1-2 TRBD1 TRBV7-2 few CASSLTSRDSRYTF TGTGCCAGCAGCCTAACGTCAAGGGACAGCCGATACACCTTC
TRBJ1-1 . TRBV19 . CASSIDLGATEAFF TGTGCCAGTAGTATAGATCTAGGGGCCACTGAAGCTTTCTTT
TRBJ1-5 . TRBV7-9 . CASCWGEGQPQHF TGTGCCTCATGCTGGGGAGAGGGTCAGCCCCAGCATTTT
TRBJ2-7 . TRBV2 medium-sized CASSEAGHQEEYF TGTGCCAGCAGTGAAGCCGGACATCAGGAAGAGTACTTC
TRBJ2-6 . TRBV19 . CASSGGPGANVLTF TGTGCCAGTAGCGGGGGGCCCGGGGCCAACGTCCTGACTTTC
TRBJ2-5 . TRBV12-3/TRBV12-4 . CASSPQGMETQYF TGTGCCAGCAGTCCACAGGGTATGGAGACCCAGTACTTC
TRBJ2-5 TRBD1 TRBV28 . CASSSSDRDRGLRETQYF TGTGCCAGCAGCTCGTCAGACCGGGACAGGGGACTCCGGGAGACCCAGTACTTC
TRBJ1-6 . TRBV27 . CASSGQGNNSPLHF TGTGCCAGCAGCGGGCAGGGTAATAATTCACCCCTCCACTTT
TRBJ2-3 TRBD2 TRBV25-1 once CASSEYLRGGRTDTQYF TGTGCCAGCAGTGAATACCTACGGGGGGGCCGGACAGATACGCAGTATTTT
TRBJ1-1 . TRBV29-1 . CSAAQGTEAFF TGCAGCGCCGCGCAGGGCACTGAAGCTTTCTTT
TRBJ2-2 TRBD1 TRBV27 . CASSLMGQISGELFF TGTGCCAGCAGTTTAATGGGACAGATCTCCGGGGAGCTGTTTTTT
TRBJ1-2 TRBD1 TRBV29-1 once CSVGPTGHGYTF TGCAGCGTTGGTCCGACAGGGCACGGCTACACCTTC
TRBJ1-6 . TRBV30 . CAWSVEGGSNSPLHF TGTGCCTGGAGTGTAGAAGGGGGATCCAATTCACCCCTCCACTTT
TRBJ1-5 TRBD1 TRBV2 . CASSGTDQPQHF TGTGCCAGCAGCGGGACAGATCAGCCCCAGCATTTT
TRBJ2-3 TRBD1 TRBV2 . CASSDLGQGATDTQYF TGTGCCAGCAGTGACCTGGGTCAGGGGGCTACAGATACGCAGTATTTT